The present TCR beta chain was sequenced within a study of control samples from healthy donors and cancer patients. Method: immunoSEQ multiplex PCR; TCRdb's copy keeps in-frame clones and lacks some. The data contain some 150,000 clones, 90% to 95% of them singletons. J was trimmed by 4 bases and V by 4 bases; bases with no gene match: 4. This CDR3 region has 16 residues. Germline assignment: CDR1 SGHRS and CDR2 YFSETQ. The origin of this receptor is a man in his forties or fifties in good health. The chain links TRBV5-1 to TRBJ2-1, with 14 positions matching TRBD2. Sequenced material: blood. CDR3 nucleotide sequence: TGCGCCAGCAGCCGACTAGCGGGAGGGCTGTACAATGAGCAGTTCTTC. Translation: CASSRLAGGLYNEQFF.